This TCR beta chain was sequenced for a study of shared clonotypes between healthy human individuals. A note on this clone: The same CDR3 is also encoded by other DNA sequences in this sample.

The V end lost 4 bases, the J end lost 7 bases, and 11 bases lay between the germline ends. Germline values: CDR1 SGHTA, CDR2 FQGNSA. The CDR3 runs 13 residues. TCRdb's table, derived via immunoSEQ multiplex PCR, lists solely in-frame clones and lacks some. The profile shows 2 million to 2.5 million clones, roughly 92% of them singletons. The sample taken for sequencing was naive CD4+ T cells from PBMCs. The subset is: CD45RA+ positively selected. The receptor's source is a man younger than 30 in good health. Some clones in this sample may be carry-over from other donors' samples. This chain joins TRBV7-2 and TRBJ1-5; a weak D match, TRBD1 (5 bases). DNA of the CDR3: TGTGCCAGCAGCTCCCGGGGGGGACAGCCCCAGCATTTT. As protein: CASSSRGGQPQHF.